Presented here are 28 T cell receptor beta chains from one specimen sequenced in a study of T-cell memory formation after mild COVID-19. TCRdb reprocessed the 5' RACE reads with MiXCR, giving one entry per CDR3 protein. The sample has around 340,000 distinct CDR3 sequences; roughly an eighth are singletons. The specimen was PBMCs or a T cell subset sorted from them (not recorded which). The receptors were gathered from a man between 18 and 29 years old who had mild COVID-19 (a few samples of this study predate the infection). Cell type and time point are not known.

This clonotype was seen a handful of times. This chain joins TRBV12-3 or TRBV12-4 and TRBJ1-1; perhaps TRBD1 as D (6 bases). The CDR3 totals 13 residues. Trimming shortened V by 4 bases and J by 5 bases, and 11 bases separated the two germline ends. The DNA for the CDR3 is TGTGCCAGCAGTTCTTTCAGGGGTACTGAAGCTTTCTTT. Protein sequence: CASSSFRGTEAFF.

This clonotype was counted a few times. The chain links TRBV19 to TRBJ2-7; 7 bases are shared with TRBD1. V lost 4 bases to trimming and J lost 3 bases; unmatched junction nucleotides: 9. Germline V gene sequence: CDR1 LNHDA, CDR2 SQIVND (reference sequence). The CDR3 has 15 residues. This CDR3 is CASSTTGQDFYEQYF. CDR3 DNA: TGTGCCAGTAGTACTACCGGACAGGACTTCTACGAGCAGTACTTC.

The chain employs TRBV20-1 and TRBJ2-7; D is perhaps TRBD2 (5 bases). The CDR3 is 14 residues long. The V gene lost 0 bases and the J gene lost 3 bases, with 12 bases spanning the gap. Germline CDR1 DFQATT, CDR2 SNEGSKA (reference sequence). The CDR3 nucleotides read TGCAGTGCTAGAGACCGGACTGGGAACTACGAGCAGTACTTC. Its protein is CSARDRTGNYEQYF.

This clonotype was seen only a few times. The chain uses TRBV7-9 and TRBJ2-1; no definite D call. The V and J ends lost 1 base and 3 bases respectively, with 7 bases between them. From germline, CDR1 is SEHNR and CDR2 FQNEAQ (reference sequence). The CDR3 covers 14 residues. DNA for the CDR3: TGTGCCAGCAGCTTAGGGCCAGACTACAATGAGCAGTTCTTC. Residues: CASSLGPDYNEQFF.

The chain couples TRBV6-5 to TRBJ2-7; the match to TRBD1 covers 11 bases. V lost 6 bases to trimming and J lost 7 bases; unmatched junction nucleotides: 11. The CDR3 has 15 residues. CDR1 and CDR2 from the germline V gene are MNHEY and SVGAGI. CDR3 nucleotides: TGTGCCAGCAGCGGGGTCGGACAGGGGGCTGGGGAGCAGTACTTC. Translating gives CASSGVGQGAGEQYF.

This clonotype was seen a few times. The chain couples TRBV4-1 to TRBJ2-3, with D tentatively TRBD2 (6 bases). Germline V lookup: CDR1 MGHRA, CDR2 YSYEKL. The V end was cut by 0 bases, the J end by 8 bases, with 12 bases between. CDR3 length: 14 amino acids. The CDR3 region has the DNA TGCGCCAGCAGCCAAGAGGTTATGGGGGGTACGCAGTATTTT. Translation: CASSQEVMGGTQYF.

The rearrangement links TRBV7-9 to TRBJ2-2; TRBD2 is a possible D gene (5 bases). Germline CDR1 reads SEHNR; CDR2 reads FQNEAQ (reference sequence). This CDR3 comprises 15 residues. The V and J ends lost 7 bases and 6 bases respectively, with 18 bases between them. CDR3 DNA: TGTGCCAGCAACGAGGGCCAAATCTCCCCCGGGGAGCTGTTTTTT. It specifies CASNEGQISPGELFF.

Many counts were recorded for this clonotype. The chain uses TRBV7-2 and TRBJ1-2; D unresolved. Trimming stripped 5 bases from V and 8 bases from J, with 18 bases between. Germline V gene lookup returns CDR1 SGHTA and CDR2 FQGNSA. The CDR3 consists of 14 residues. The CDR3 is CASSLSSFGEGYTF. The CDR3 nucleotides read TGTGCCAGCAGCCTTAGTAGCTTTGGAGAGGGCTACACCTTC.

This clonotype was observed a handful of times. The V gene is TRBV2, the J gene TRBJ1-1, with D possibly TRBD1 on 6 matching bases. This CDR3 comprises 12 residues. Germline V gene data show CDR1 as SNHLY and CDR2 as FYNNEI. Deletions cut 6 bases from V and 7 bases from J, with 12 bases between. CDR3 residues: CASRRTAIEAFF. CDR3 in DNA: TGTGCCAGCAGACGGACAGCAATTGAAGCTTTCTTT.

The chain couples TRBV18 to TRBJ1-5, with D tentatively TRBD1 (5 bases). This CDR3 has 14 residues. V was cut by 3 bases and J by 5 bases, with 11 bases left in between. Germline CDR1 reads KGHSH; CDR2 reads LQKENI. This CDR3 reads CASSPQTRDQPQHF. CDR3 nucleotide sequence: TGTGCCAGCTCACCCCAAACCAGGGATCAGCCCCAGCATTTT.

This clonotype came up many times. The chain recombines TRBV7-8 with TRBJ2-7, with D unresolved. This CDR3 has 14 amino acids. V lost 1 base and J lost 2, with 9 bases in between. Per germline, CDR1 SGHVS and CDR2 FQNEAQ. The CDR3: CASSLGPLAYEQYF. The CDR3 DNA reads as TGTGCCAGCAGCTTAGGGCCGTTGGCCTACGAGCAGTACTTC.

In DNA form, the CDR3 reads TGTGCCAGCAGCCAGCACCTAGCCAAAAACATTCAGTACTTC. This encodes CASSQHLAKNIQYF. The genes are TRBV6-5 and TRBJ2-4; D remains unclear. V gave up 6 bases and J gave up 0 bases, with 9 bases separating them. The CDR3 loop spans 14 amino acids. Germline V gene lookup returns CDR1 MNHEY and CDR2 SVGAGI.

For the CDR3, the DNA is TGCGCCAGCAGCTTGAACGGGGGGGATTCACCCCTCCACTTT. Protein product: CASSLNGGDSPLHF. The chain joins TRBV5-1 to TRBJ1-6, with a weak D call TRBD1 (5 bases). Germline assignment: CDR1 SGHRS and CDR2 YFSETQ. The CDR3 extends over 14 amino acids. V shed 1 base and J shed 8 bases, with 10 bases lying between them. Combining the CDR3 with reference TRBV5-1 and TRBJ1-6 gives the whole variable domain KAGVTQTPRYLIKTRGQQVTLSCSPISGHRSVSWYQQTPGQGLQFLFEYFSETQRNKGNFPGRFSGRQFSNSRSEMNVSTLELGDSALYLCASSLNGGDSPLHFGNGTRLTVT.

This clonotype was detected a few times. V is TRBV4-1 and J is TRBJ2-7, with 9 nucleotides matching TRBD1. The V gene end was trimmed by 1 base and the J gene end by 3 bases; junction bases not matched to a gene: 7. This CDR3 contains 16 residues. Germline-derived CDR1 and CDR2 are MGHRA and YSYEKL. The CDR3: CASSQGAGTGSYEQYV. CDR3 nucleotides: TGCGCCAGCAGCCAAGGGGCCGGGACAGGGAGCTACGAGCAGTACGTC.

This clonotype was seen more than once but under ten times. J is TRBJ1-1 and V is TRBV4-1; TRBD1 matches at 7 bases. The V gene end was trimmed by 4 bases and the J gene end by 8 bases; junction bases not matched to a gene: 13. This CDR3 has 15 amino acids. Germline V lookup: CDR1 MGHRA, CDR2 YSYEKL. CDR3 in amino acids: CASSLTIRGNQEAFF. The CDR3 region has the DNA TGCGCCAGCAGCCTGACCATCAGGGGGAATCAGGAAGCTTTCTTT.

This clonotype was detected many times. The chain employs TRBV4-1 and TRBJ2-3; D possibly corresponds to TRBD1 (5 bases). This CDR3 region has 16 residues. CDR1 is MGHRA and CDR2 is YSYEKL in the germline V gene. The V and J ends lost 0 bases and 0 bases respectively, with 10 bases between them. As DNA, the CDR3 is TGCGCCAGCAGCCAAGAGGCAGGGCCTAGCACAGATACGCAGTATTTT. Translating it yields CASSQEAGPSTDTQYF.

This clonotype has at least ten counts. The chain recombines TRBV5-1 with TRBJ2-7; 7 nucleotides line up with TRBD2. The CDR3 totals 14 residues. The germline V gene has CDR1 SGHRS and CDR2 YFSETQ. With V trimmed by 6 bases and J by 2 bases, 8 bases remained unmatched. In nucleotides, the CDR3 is TGCGCCAGCACCCCTCCGGGGGGTGCCTACGAGCAGTACGTC. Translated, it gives CASTPPGGAYEQYV.

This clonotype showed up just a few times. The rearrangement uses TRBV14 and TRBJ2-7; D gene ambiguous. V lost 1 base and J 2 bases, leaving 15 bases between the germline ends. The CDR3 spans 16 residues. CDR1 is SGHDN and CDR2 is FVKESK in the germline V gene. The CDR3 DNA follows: TGTGCCAGCAGCCAAGTATTTCCGCAGCAGACCTACGAGCAGTACTTC. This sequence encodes CASSQVFPQQTYEQYF. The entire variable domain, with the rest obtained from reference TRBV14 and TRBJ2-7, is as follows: EAGVTQFPSHSVIEKGQTVTLRCDPISGHDNLYWYRRVMGKEIKFLLHFVKESKQDESGMPNNRFLAERTGGTYSTLKVQPAELEDSGVYFCASSQVFPQQTYEQYFGPGTRLTVT.

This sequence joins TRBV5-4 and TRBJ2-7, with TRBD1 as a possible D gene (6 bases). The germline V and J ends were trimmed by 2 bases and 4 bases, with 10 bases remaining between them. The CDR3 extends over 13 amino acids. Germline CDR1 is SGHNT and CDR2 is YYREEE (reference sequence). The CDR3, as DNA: TGTGCCAGCAGCTTCCCGGACAGTTACGAGCAGTACTTC. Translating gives CASSFPDSYEQYF. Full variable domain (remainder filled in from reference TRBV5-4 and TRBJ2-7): ETGVTQSPTHLIKTRGQQVTLRCSSQSGHNTVSWYQQALGQGPQFIFQYYREEENGRGNFPPRFSGLQFPNYSSELNVNALELDDSALYLCASSFPDSYEQYFGPGTRLTVT.

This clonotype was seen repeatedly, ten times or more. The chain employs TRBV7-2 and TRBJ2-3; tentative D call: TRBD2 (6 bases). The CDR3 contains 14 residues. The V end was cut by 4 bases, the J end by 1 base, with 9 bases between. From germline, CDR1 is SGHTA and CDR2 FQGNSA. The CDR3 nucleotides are TGTGCCAGCAGCTCGGGACTGGGCACAGATACGCAGTATTTT. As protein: CASSSGLGTDTQYF.

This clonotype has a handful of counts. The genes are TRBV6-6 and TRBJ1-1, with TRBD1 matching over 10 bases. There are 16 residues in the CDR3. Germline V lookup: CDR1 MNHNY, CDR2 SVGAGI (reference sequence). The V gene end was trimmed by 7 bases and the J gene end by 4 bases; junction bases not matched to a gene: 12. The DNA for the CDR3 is TGTGCCAGCATCCGCCCGGGGACAGGGGATAGCACTGAAGCTTTCTTT. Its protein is CASIRPGTGDSTEAFF.

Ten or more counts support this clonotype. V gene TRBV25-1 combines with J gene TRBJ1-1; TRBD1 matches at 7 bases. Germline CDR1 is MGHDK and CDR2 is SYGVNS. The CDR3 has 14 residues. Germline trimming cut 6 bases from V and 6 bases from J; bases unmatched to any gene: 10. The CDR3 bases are TGTGCCAGCAGGCTGACAGGGTCAGGATCTGAAGCTTTCTTT. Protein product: CASRLTGSGSEAFF. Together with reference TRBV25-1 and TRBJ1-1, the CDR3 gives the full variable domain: EADIYQTPRYLVIGTGKKITLECSQTMGHDKMYWYQQDPGMELHLIHYSYGVNSTEKGDLSSESTVSRIRTEHFPLTLESARPSHTSQYLCASRLTGSGSEAFFGQGTRLTVV.

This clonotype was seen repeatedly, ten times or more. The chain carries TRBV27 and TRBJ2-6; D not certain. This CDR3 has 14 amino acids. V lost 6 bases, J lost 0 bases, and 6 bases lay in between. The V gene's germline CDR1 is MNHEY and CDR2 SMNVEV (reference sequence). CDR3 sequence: CASSFGSGANVLTF. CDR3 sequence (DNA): TGTGCCAGCAGCTTCGGCTCTGGGGCCAACGTCCTGACTTTC.

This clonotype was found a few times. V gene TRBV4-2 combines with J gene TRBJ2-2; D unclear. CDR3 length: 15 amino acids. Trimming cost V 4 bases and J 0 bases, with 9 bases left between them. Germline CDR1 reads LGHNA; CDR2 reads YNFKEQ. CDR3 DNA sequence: TGTGCCAGCAGCCTTCGACACACGAACACCGGGGAGCTGTTTTTT. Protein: CASSLRHTNTGELFF.

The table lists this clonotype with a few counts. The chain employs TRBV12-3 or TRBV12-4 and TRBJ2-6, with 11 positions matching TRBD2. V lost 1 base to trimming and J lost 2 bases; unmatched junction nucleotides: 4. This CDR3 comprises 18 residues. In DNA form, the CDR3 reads TGTGCCAGCAGTTTAGTTGGTAGCGGGGGGGCTGGGGCCAACGTCCTGACTTTC. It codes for CASSLVGSGGAGANVLTF.

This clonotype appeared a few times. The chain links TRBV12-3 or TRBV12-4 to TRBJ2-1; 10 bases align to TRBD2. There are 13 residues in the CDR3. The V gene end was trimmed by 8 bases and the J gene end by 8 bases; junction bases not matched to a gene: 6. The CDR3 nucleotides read TGTGCCAGCCGAGCGGGGGGGCACGATGAGCAGTTCTTC. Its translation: CASRAGGHDEQFF.

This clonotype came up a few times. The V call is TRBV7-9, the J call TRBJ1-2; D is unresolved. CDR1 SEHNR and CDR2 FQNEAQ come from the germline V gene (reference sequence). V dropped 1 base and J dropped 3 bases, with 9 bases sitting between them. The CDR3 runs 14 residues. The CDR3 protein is CASSLVRGDYGYTF. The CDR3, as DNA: TGTGCCAGCAGCTTAGTTCGCGGTGACTATGGCTACACCTTC.

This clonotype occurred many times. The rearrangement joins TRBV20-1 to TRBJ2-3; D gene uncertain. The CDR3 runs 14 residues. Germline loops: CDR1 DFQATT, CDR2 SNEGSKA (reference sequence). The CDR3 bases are TGCAGCGCCCCCCCGGTAGTGGGCACAGATACGCAGTATTTT. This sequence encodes CSAPPVVGTDTQYF.